This T cell receptor (beta chain) comes out of a study of blood T cell repertoires in COVID-19 (dated by TCRdb to between 2020 and 2021). Describing the broader study: The collaborator samples originated in the United States, Italy and Spain and spanned the acute and convalescent phases of COVID-19. Nearly every sample came with metadata listing a de-identified subject ID, COVID-19 status, age in years and sex. The dataset comprised deeply sampled blood TCRbeta repertoires from subjects exposed to, actively infected with, or recovered from COVID-19. Samples came from the ongoing ImmuneRACE study (first 160 participants) plus 1,254 subjects from 6 global collaborators. The material from the prospective study consisted of cDNA or gDNA derived from T cells, B-cell-depleted T cells, or PBMCs. The repertoires were released in a freely available public database intended as a resource for research on the immune response to SARS-CoV-2. Where available, HLA class I and class II types were taken from metadata supplied by the sample provider and were not determined by assay-based typing.

Points the paper makes about the study in general: The amount of clinical and demographic metadata varied by source and participant and was provided uncurated.

The immunoSEQ Assay, a bias-controlled multiplex PCR, was used to amplify TCRbeta CDR3 regions from genomic DNA. As for the original processing: Within the assay, amplification of reference gene primers was used to estimate how many nucleated cells each sample contained. Sequence reads were collapsed and filtered to measure the absolute abundance of every unique TCRbeta CDR3 rearrangement. For each sample, productive Simpson clonality was calculated as the square root of Simpson's diversity index over productive rearrangements. TCRdb retrieved this table from immuneACCESS and kept in-frame rearrangements only. Not all clones are present; in checked studies, unresolved V genes account for under half, and no reason is known for the remainder. V, J and clone size are taken as reported in that table, and D and trimming were inferred from the DNA itself. This sample lists roughly 260,000 clones; 83% were detected once. The leading ten clones occupy less than 4% of the sample.

A remark on this clone: Its antigen is currently not known. No per-base quality is available; no much larger clone lies one base away.

The CDR3 contains 16 residues, cysteine and phenylalanine counted. Left in the record is the CDR3 DNA by itself, 48 bases read in frame from the first base. V loses 5 bases, J loses 2 bases, and the germline ends lie 19 bases apart. The germline V gene (reference sequence) yields MNHEY for CDR1 and SMNVEV for CDR2. Participants in the prospective study were aged roughly 18 to 90 years, lived in about two dozen United States geographic areas, and enrolled through a virtual design. In the prospective study, cohorts were assigned on the basis of participant-reported clinical history obtained from a screening survey and a study questionnaire. Exposed participants were defined as having been in contact with someone with a PCR-confirmed or clinician-diagnosed COVID-19 case within 2 weeks of study entry. Each participant in the prospective study had whole blood, serum and a nasopharyngeal or oropharyngeal swab collected by mobile phlebotomists. Additional blood draws and questionnaires over a 2-month period could optionally be provided by prospective study participants. Blood samples from the prospective study were shipped frozen or at room temperature prior to DNA extraction.

The source of this sequence is a woman in her thirties or forties who had been exposed to COVID-19. The sample consisted of PBMCs or T cells enriched from blood (not recorded which). The sequence joins TRBV27 to TRBJ2-7; the D gene is not confidently resolved. The sequence in DNA is TGTGCCAGCAGTCCCCGATCGGGTGCCGTGACCTACGAGCAGTACTTC. Translation gives CASSPRSGAVTYEQYF.